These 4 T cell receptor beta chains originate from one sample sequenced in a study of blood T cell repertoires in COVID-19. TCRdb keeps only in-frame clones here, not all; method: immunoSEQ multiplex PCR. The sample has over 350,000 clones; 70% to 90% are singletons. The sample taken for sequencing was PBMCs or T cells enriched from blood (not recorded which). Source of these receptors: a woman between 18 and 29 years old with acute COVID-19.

The CDR3 DNA reads as TGCGCCAGCAGTTCACGAGATAGCAATCAGCCCCAGCATTTT. Translated: CASSSRDSNQPQHF. The J gene is TRBJ1-5, the V gene TRBV23-1, with D hard to call. TRBV23-1 is known as an ORF, though its function is uncertain. CDR3 length: 14 amino acids. V gave up 5 bases and J gave up 0 bases, with 8 bases separating them.

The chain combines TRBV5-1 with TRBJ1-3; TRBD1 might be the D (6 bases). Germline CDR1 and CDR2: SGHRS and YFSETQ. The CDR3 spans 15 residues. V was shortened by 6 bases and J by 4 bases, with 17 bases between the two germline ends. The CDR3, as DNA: TGCGCCAGCACCGAACAGGGAGCCGGAGGAAACACCATATATTTT. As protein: CASTEQGAGGNTIYF.

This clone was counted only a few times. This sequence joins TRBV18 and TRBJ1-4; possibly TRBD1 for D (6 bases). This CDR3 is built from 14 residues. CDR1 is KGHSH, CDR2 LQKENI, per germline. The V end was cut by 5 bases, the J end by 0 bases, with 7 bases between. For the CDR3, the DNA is TGTGCCAGCTCAACAGGGACAACTAATGAAAAACTGTTTTTT. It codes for CASSTGTTNEKLFF.

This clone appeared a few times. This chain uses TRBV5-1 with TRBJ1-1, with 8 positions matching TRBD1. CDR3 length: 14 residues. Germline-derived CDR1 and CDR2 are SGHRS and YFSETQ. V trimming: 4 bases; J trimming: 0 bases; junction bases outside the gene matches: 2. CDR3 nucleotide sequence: TGCGCCAGCAGCCCCAGGGGGCTGAACACTGAAGCTTTCTTT. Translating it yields CASSPRGLNTEAFF.